These 16 T cell receptor beta chains were sequenced from one sample in a study of immune evolution from preneoplasia to lung adenocarcinoma. Assay used: immunoSEQ multiplex PCR; TCRdb lists only in-frame clones, some missing. The table includes more than 13,000 clones, 75% to 90% detected once. The specimen sequenced was FFPE minimally invasive lung adenocarcinoma tissue. Every receptor here comes from a person aged 70 to 80 with lung adenocarcinoma.

The chain joins TRBV15 to TRBJ1-2; 7 bases fit TRBD1. This CDR3 is built from 13 residues. V lost 7 bases, J lost 2 bases, and 4 bases stayed unmatched. The V gene's germline CDR1 is LNHNV and CDR2 YYDKDF (reference sequence). The CDR3 nucleotides read TGTGCCACCACCCAGACAGGGAACTATGGCTACACCTTC. Translating gives CATTQTGNYGYTF.

The gene calls are TRBV5-4 and TRBJ2-2, with TRBD2 identical over 8 bases. With 2 bases clipped from V and 2 bases from J, the junction kept 5 bases outside the gene matches. The CDR3 contains 16 residues. Germline-derived CDR1 and CDR2 are SGHNT and YYREEE (reference sequence). The CDR3 loop is CASSLGLAVNTGELFF. The CDR3 nucleotides are TGTGCCAGCAGCTTAGGACTAGCTGTCAACACCGGGGAGCTGTTTTTT.

CDR3 nucleotide sequence: TGTGCCAGTACCTCACGGCAGTCAACCACTGAAGCTTTCTTT. Amino acid sequence: CASTSRQSTTEAFF. The chain has TRBV19 and TRBJ1-1; D unclear. V was pared by 7 bases and J by 4 bases, with 16 bases between. Looked up from germline, CDR1 is LNHDA and CDR2 is SQIVND (reference sequence). The CDR3 totals 14 residues. The full variable domain, completed using reference TRBV19 and TRBJ1-1, is DGGITQSPKYLFRKEGQNVTLSCEQNLNHDAMYWYRQDPGQGLRLIYYSQIVNDFQKGDIAEGYSVSREKKESFPLTVTSAQKNPTAFYLCASTSRQSTTEAFFGQGTRLTVV.

The chain links TRBV27 to TRBJ2-7, with 8 bases identical to TRBD1. CDR3 length: 13 residues. The germline V gene encodes CDR1 MNHEY and CDR2 SMNVEV (reference sequence). Germline trimming cut 5 bases from V and 4 bases from J; bases unmatched to any gene: 4. CDR3 DNA: TGTGCCAGCAGTGCCAACAGGGGGTACGAGCAGTACTTC. Translating it yields CASSANRGYEQYF.

This chain uses TRBV6-5 with TRBJ2-2; TRBD1 agrees at 11 bases. Germline CDR1 is MNHEY and CDR2 is SVGAGI. The CDR3 spans 15 residues. The V gene end was trimmed by 6 bases and the J gene end by 3 bases; junction bases not matched to a gene: 3. Here the CDR3 DNA reads TGTGCCAGCAGCCGGGACAGGGGGGACACCGGGGAGCTGTTTTTT. Protein product: CASSRDRGDTGELFF.

CDR3 region: CASSSRDTNPYF. CDR3 DNA sequence: TGTGCCAGCAGTTCCCGGGACACGAATCCGTACTTC. The V call is TRBV28, the J call TRBJ2-7; D perhaps matches TRBD1 (6 bases). This CDR3 contains 12 residues. Trimming took 4 bases from V and 12 from J, leaving 16 bases between them. Germline assignment: CDR1 MDHEN and CDR2 SYDVKM.

This chain connects TRBV7-8 to TRBJ1-5; 9 bases line up with TRBD1. The CDR3 totals 15 residues. V shed 5 bases, J shed 4 bases, and the junction held 6 bases outside the gene matches. The germline V gene encodes CDR1 SGHVS and CDR2 FQNEAQ. The CDR3 loop is CASSPLGTGNQPQHF. The CDR3 DNA follows: TGTGCCAGCAGCCCACTTGGGACAGGGAATCAGCCCCAGCATTTT.

V usage is TRBV18 and J usage is TRBJ2-1; D remains unclear. From germline, CDR1 is KGHSH and CDR2 LQKENI. The CDR3 is 15 amino acids. Trimming took off 3 bases at V and 4 bases at J, with 13 bases between the two ends. The CDR3 bases are TGTGCCAGCTCACCCGAGAAGGGTTTATACAATGAGCAGTTCTTC. It yields the protein CASSPEKGLYNEQFF.

The V call is TRBV6-1, the J call TRBJ1-5; TRBD1 might be the D (5 bases). The CDR3 covers 14 residues. V was clipped by 0 bases and J by 5 bases, with 8 bases between them. Germline V gene sequence: CDR1 MNHNS, CDR2 SASEGT. The DNA for the CDR3 is TGTGCCAGCAGTGAAGCGCAGGGAGATCAGCCCCAGCATTTT. This translates into CASSEAQGDQPQHF.

This CDR3 reads CASGRNTFSEELFF. CDR3 DNA: TGTGCCAGCGGGCGCAACACATTCTCTGAGGAGCTGTTTTTT. V gene TRBV6-1 combines with J gene TRBJ2-2; D is unclear. The germline V and J ends were trimmed by 8 bases and 10 bases, with 20 bases remaining between them. The CDR3 runs to 14 residues. CDR1 and CDR2 (germline): MNHNS, SASEGT.

This chain uses TRBV19 with TRBJ1-2, with 8 bases that match TRBD1. Losses at the gene ends were 4 bases for V and 2 bases for J; bases not matched to a gene: 3. The CDR3 is made up of 14 amino acids. Germline values: CDR1 LNHDA, CDR2 SQIVND (reference sequence). The CDR3 reads CASSNGQGNYGYTF. In DNA form, the CDR3 reads TGTGCCAGTAGTAACGGACAGGGAAACTATGGCTACACCTTC.

J is TRBJ2-7 and V is TRBV18; 8 positions agree with TRBD1. CDR3 length: 16 amino acids. CDR1 and CDR2 (germline): KGHSH, LQKENI. Germline trimming cut 5 bases from V and 9 bases from J; bases unmatched to any gene: 18. The CDR3 sequence is CASSVTPGQEVMGQYF. The CDR3, as DNA: TGTGCCAGCTCAGTCACTCCGGGACAGGAGGTTATGGGGCAGTACTTC.

V and J are TRBV7-2 and TRBJ2-7; D remains unclear. Looked up from germline, CDR1 is SGHTA and CDR2 is FQGNSA. The CDR3 is made up of 11 amino acids. Trimming removed 5 bases at V and 0 bases at J, with 2 bases between. CDR3 amino acids: CASSRSYEQYF. CDR3 DNA: TGTGCCAGCAGCCGCTCCTACGAGCAGTACTTC.

The chain carries TRBV9 and TRBJ1-3, with 8 bases fitting TRBD1. The CDR3 is made up of 16 amino acids. J was trimmed by 6 bases and V by 0 bases; bases with no gene match: 8. In germline, CDR1 is SGDLS, CDR2 YYNGEE. CDR3 nucleotides: TGTGCCAGCAGCGTAGAGCCGACAGGGGTCCAAAACACCATATATTTT. Translating it yields CASSVEPTGVQNTIYF.

The chain recombines TRBV5-1 with TRBJ1-1; 9 positions match TRBD1. The CDR3 is 14 amino acids. Germline CDR1 and CDR2: SGHRS and YFSETQ. After removal of 4 bases from V and 4 bases from J, the junction contained 5 bases not matched to a gene. This CDR3 reads CASSRDRDGTEAFF. The CDR3 DNA follows: TGCGCCAGCAGCCGGGACAGGGACGGCACTGAAGCTTTCTTT.

V gene TRBV6-5 combines with J gene TRBJ1-1; D is undetermined. CDR1 is MNHEY and CDR2 is SVGAGI in the germline V gene. V lost 6 bases and J 11 bases, leaving 13 bases between the germline ends. The CDR3 covers 11 residues. In DNA form, the CDR3 reads TGTGCCAGCAGAACGGGGAGTCAGGCTTTCTTT. This translates into CASRTGSQAFF.